This TCR beta chain was identified during a study of blood T cell repertoires in COVID-19 (TCRdb year 2020). Study-wide context: The collaborator samples originated in the United States, Italy and Spain and spanned the acute and convalescent phases of COVID-19. A freely available public database, intended as a resource for researchers studying the immune response to SARS-CoV-2, is where the repertoires were released. HLA class I and class II types, where available, came from metadata supplied by the sample provider rather than from assay-based typing. The samples were drawn from the first 160 participants of the ongoing ImmuneRACE study and from 1,254 subjects provided by 6 global collaborators. Deeply sampled blood TCRbeta repertoires from subjects exposed to, actively infected with, or recovered from COVID-19 were included in the dataset. The prospective study material was composed of cDNA or gDNA derived from T cells, B-cell-depleted T cells, or PBMCs. Sample metadata almost always included a de-identified subject ID, COVID-19 status, age in years and sex.

The collaborating institutions used their own protocols to collect whole blood in K2EDTA tubes. Collaborator samples were shipped for TCRbeta analysis as frozen whole blood, isolated PBMCs, or DNA extracted from either sample type. Trimming costs V 7 bases and J 1 base, and their ends lie 14 bases apart. The CDR3 holds 15 amino acids from the cysteine to the phenylalanine. The retained sequence is limited to the CDR3, 45 bases, with the frame set at the first base. The germline V gene (reference sequence) provides CDR1 SGHAT and CDR2 FQDESV. The immunoSEQ Assay, a bias-controlled multiplex PCR, was used to amplify TCRbeta CDR3 regions from genomic DNA. Regarding the original processing steps: The number of nucleated cells in each sample was estimated from the amplification of reference gene primers within the assay. Sequence reads were collapsed and filtered to measure the absolute abundance of every unique TCRbeta CDR3 rearrangement. For each sample, productive Simpson clonality was calculated as the square root of Simpson's diversity index across productive rearrangements. This immuneACCESS table, as held by TCRdb, lists in-frame sequences with V and J called but not all clones. Of the missing ones, under half trace to an unresolved V gene in checked studies; the others have no known cause. The V and J calls and clone size are taken from that table; D and trimming were inferred from the DNA. Within this sample are 150,000 to 200,000 clones, with roughly 85% of them counted one time only. The top ten constitute approximately 26% of the sample.

This clone is a singleton in its sample. What this receptor recognizes is not known. It has no much larger one-base neighbor in the sample; base qualities were not kept. Study-wide findings and limitations: The amount of clinical and demographic metadata varied by source and participant and was provided uncurated.

The specimen sequenced was peripheral blood. The chain is made from TRBV11-1 and TRBJ2-1, with TRBD2 as a weak D call on 5 bases. The origin of this receptor is a woman in her 70s with acute or convalescent COVID-19. The DNA reads as follows: TGTGCCAGCAACCACAGAGGGCGATCCTACAATGAGCAGTTCTTC. It encodes CASNHRGRSYNEQFF. Outside the CDR3, residues come from the reference TRBV11-1 and TRBJ2-1 proteins, so the full variable domain is: EAEVAQSPRYKITEKSQAVAFWCDPISGHATLYWYRQILGQGPELLVQFQDESVVDDSQLPKDRFSAERLKGVDSTLKIQPAELGDSAMYLCASNHRGRSYNEQFFGPGTRLTVL.